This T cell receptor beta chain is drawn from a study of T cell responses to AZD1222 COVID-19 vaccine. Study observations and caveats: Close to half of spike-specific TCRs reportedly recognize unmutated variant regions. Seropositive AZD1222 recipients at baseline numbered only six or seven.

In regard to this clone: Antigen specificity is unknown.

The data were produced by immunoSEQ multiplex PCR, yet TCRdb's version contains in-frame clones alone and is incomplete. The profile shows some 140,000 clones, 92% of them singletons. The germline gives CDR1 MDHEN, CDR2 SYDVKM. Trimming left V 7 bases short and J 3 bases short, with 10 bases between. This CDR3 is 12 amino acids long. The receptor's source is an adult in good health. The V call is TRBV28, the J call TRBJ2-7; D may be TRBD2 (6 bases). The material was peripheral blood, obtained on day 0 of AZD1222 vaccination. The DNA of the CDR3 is TGTGCCAGCACGCGGGGAGTCTACGAGCAGTACTTC. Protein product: CASTRGVYEQYF. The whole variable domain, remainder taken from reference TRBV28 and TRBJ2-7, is DVKVTQSSRYLVKRTGEKVFLECVQDMDHENMFWYRQDPGLGLRLIYFSYDVKMKEKGDIPEGYSVSREKKERFSLILESASTNQTSMYLCASTRGVYEQYFGPGTRLTVT.